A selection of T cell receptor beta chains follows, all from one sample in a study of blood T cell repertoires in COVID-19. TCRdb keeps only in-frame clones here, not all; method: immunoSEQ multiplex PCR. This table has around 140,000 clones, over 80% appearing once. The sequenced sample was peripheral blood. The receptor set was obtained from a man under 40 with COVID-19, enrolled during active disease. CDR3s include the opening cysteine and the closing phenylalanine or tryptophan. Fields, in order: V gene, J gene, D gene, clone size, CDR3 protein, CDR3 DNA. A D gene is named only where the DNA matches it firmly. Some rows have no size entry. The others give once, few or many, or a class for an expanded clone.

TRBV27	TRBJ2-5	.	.	CASMVGGPDRAETQYF	TGTGCCAGCATGGTCGGAGGGCCCGATAGAGCGGAGACCCAGTACTTC
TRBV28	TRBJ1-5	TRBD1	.	CASSSGQGAVQPQHF	TGTGCCAGCAGTTCCGGTCAGGGGGCGGTTCAGCCCCAGCATTTT
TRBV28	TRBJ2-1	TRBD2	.	CASSPGGSFNNEQFF	TGTGCCAGCAGTCCGGGGGGGAGTTTCAACAATGAGCAGTTCTTC
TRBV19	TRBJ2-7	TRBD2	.	CASTPGRATGIKYF	TGTGCCAGTACCCCGGGGAGGGCGACCGGTATAAAGTACTTC
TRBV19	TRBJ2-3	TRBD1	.	CASSRGQGFADTQYF	TGTGCCAGTAGCAGGGGACAGGGGTTTGCAGATACGCAGTATTTT
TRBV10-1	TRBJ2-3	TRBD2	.	CASSESSGRISDTQYF	TGCGCCAGCAGTGAGTCTAGCGGGAGAATCTCAGATACGCAGTATTTT
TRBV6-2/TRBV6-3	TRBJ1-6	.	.	CASSTDRSSYNSPLHF	TGTGCCAGCAGCACCGACAGGAGCTCCTATAATTCACCCCTCCACTTT
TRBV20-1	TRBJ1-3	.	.	CSASKTGASGNTIYF	TGCAGTGCTAGTAAGACAGGAGCCTCTGGAAACACCATATATTTT
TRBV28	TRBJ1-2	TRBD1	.	CASSSPLGRGRYGYTF	TGTGCCAGCAGTTCCCCCCTCGGCAGGGGGCGTTATGGCTACACCTTC
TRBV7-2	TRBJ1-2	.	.	CASSLQQANYGYTF	TGTGCCAGCAGCTTACAACAGGCAAACTATGGCTACACCTTC
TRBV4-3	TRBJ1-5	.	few	CASSQARREGQPQHF	TGCGCCAGCAGCCAAGCAAGGAGGGAAGGACAGCCCCAGCATTTT
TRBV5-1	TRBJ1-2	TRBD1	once	CASSWGQGGYTF	TGCGCCAGCAGCTGGGGACAGGGTGGATACACCTTC
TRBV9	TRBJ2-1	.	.	CASSGPDEQFF	TGTGCCAGCAGCGGTCCCGATGAGCAGTTCTTC
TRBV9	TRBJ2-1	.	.	CASSVGLGDEQFF	TGTGCCAGCAGCGTAGGCTTGGGAGATGAGCAGTTCTTC
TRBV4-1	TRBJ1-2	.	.	CASSQEAEHYGYTF	TGCGCCAGCAGCCAAGAAGCGGAGCACTATGGCTACACCTTC
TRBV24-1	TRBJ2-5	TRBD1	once	CATSDVRDRGGETQYF	TGTGCCACCAGTGATGTACGGGACAGGGGAGGCGAGACCCAGTACTTC
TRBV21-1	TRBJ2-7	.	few	CASSNSVGTGYEQYF	TGTGCCAGCAGCAATTCGGTCGGGACAGGCTACGAGCAGTACTTC
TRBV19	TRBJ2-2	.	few	CASQGLRDTGELFF	TGTGCCAGCCAGGGGCTCCGGGACACCGGGGAGCTGTTTTTT
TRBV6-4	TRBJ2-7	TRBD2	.	CASSVTSGSSYEQYF	TGTGCCAGCAGTGTCACTAGCGGGAGCTCCTACGAGCAGTACTTC
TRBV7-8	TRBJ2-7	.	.	CASSWDNYEQYF	TGTGCCAGCAGCTGGGACAACTACGAGCAGTACTTC
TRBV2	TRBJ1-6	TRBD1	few	CASTGQTNSPLHF	TGTGCCAGCACGGGACAGACGAATTCACCCCTCCACTTT
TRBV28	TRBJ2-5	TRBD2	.	CASSTTGGETQYF	TGTGCCAGCAGTACCACGGGGGGGGAGACCCAGTACTTC
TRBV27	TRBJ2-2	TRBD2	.	CASSSASGRAGTGELFF	TGTGCCAGCAGTTCGGCTAGCGGGAGGGCCGGGACCGGGGAGCTGTTTTTT
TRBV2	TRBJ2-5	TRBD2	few	CAIRTSSLEETQYF	TGTGCCATACGGACTAGCAGCCTCGAAGAGACCCAGTACTTC
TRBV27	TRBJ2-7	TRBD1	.	CASSLTGDYEQYF	TGTGCCAGCAGTTTAACAGGGGACTACGAGCAGTACTTC
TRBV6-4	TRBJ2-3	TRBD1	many	CASSETGDTDTQYF	TGTGCCAGCAGTGAAACAGGGGACACAGATACGCAGTATTTT
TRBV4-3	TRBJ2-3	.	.	CASSQDAPLRGGSTDTQYF	TGCGCCAGCAGCCAAGATGCCCCCTTAAGGGGAGGCAGCACAGATACGCAGTATTTT
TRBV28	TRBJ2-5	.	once	CASRDTGAETQYF	TGTGCCAGCAGAGATACAGGAGCGGAGACCCAGTACTTC
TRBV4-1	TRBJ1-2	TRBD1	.	CASSHPNGQGGGYTF	TGCGCCAGCAGCCACCCAAACGGACAGGGCGGTGGCTACACCTTC
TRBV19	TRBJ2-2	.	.	CASSIMGGTNTGELFF	TGTGCCAGTAGTATAATGGGCGGGACCAACACCGGGGAGCTGTTTTTT
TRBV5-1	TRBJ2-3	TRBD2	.	CASSLEGTSGSLDTQYF	TGCGCCAGCAGCTTGGAGGGGACTAGCGGGAGCCTAGATACGCAGTATTTT
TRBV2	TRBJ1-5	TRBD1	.	CASSGLTGDQPQHF	TGTGCCAGCAGCGGATTGACAGGGGATCAGCCCCAGCATTTT